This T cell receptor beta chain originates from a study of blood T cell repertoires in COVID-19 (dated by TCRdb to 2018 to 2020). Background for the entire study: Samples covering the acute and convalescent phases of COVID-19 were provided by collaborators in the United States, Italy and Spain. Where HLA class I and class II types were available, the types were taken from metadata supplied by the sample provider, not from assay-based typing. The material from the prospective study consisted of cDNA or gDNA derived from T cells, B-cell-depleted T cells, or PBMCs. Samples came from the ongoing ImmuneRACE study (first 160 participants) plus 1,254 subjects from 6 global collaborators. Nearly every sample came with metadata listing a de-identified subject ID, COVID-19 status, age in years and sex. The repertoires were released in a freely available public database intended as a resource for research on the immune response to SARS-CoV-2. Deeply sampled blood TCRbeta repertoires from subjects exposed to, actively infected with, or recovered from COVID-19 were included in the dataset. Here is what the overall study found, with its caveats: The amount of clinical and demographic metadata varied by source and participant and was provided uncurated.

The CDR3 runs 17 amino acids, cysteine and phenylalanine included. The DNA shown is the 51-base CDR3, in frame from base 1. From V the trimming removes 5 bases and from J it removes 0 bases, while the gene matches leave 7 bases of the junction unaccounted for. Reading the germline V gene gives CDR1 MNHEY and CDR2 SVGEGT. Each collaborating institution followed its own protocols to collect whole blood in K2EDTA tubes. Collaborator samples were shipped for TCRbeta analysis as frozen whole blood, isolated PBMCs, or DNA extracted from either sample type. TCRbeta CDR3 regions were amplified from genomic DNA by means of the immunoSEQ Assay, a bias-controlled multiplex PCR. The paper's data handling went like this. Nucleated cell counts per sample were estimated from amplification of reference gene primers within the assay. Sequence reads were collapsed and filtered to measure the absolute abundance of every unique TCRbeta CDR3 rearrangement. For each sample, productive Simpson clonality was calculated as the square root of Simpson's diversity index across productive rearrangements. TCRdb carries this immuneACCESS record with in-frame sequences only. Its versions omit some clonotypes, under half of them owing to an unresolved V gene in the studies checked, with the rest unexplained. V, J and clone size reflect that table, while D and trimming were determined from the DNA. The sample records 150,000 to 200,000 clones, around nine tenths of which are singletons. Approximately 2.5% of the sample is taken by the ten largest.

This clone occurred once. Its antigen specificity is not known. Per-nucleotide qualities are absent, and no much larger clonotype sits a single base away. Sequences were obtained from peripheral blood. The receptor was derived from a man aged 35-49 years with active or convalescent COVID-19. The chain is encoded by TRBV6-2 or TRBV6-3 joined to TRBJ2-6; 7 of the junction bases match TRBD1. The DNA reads TGTGCCAGCAGTGCCCGACAGGGTGGCTCTGGGGCCAACGTCCTGACTTTC. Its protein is CASSARQGGSGANVLTF.